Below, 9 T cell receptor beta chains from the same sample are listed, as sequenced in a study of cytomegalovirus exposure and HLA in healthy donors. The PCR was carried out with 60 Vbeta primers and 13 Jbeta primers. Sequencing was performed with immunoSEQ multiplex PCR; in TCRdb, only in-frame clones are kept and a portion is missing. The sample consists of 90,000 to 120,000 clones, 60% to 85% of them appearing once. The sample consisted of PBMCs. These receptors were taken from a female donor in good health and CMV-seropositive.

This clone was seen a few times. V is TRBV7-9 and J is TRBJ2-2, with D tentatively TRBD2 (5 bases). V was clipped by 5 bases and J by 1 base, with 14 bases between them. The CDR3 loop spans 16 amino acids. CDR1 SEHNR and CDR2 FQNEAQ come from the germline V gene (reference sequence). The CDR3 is CASSPSGILNTGELFF. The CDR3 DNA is TGTGCCAGCAGCCCATCCGGGATACTGAACACCGGGGAGCTGTTTTTT.

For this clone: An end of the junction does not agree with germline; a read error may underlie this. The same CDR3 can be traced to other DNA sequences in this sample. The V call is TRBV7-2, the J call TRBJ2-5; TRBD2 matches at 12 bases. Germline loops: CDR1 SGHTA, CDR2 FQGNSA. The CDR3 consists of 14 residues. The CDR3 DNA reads TGTGCCAGCAGCCTAGCGGGGGGGGGAGAGACCCAGTACTTC. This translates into CASSLAGGGETQYF.

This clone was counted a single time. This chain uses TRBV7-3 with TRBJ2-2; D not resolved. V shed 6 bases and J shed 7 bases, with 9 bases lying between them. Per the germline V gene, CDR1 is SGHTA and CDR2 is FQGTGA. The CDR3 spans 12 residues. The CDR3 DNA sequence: TGTGCCAGCAGTCCTATTGGCGGGGAGCTGTTTTTT. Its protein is CASSPIGGELFF.

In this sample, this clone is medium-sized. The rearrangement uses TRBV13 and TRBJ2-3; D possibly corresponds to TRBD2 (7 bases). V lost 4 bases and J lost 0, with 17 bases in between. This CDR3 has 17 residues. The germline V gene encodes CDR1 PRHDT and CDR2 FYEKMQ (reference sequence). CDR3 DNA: TGTGCCAGCAGCTCCGGGGGAGGGGGAACTAGCACAGATACGCAGTATTTT. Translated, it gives CASSSGGGGTSTDTQYF.

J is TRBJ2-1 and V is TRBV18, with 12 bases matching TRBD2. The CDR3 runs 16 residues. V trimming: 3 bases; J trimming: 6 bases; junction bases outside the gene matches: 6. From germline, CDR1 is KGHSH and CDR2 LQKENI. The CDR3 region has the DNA TGTGCCAGCTCACCCCGACTAGCGGGAGAGGTCAATGAGCAGTTCTTC. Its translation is CASSPRLAGEVNEQFF.

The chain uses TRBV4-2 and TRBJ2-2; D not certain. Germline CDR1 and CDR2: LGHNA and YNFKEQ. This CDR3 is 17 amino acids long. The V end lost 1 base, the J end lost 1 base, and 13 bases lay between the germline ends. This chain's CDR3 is CASSQVSPFLNTGELFF. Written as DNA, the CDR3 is TGTGCCAGCAGCCAAGTTTCCCCTTTTTTGAACACCGGGGAGCTGTTTTTT.

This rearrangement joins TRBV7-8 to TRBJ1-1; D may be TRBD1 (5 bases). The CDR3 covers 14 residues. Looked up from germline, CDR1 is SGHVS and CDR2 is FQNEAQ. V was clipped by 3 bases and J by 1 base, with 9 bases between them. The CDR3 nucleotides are TGTGCCAGCAGCTTGGGACTGAAGAACACTGAAGCTTTCTTT. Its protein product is CASSLGLKNTEAFF.

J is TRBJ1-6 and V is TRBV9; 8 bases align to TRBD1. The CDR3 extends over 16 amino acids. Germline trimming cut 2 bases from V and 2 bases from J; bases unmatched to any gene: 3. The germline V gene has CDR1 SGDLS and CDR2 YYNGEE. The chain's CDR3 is CASSVDRGTYNSPLHF. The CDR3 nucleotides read TGTGCCAGCAGCGTTGACAGGGGTACCTATAATTCACCCCTCCACTTT.

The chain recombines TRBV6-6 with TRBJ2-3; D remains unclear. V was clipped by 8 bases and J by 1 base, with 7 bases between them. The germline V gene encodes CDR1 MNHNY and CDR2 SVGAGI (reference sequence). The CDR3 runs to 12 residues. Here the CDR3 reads CASQAGTDTQYF. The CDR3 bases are TGTGCCAGCCAGGCAGGCACAGATACGCAGTATTTT.